The T cell receptor (beta chain) under discussion was sequenced for a study of T-cell memory formation after mild COVID-19. Study-wide findings and caveats: Contracting clones from day 15 to 85 had balanced CD4/CD8; later expanders favoured CD4+.

TCRdb redid the calling of the 5' RACE reads with MiXCR, one entry per CDR3 protein. The table includes hundreds of thousands of distinct CDR3 sequences, about 20% detected once. Regarding this clonotype: Its target is not known.

Between the trimmed V and J ends, which lost 1 base and 7 bases, there was a span of 5 bases. The CDR3 runs 12 residues. CDR1 is LGHNA, CDR2 YNFKEQ, per germline. Sequencing was carried out using PBMCs or a T cell subset sorted from them (not recorded which). The clonotype comes from a man younger than 35 who had mild COVID-19 (a few samples of this study predate the infection). Cell type and time point are not known. This sequence joins TRBV4-2 and TRBJ1-5; unclear D gene. The CDR3 coding sequence is TGTGCCAGCAGCCAAGGCATCCAGCCCCAGCATTTT. Translation: CASSQGIQPQHF.